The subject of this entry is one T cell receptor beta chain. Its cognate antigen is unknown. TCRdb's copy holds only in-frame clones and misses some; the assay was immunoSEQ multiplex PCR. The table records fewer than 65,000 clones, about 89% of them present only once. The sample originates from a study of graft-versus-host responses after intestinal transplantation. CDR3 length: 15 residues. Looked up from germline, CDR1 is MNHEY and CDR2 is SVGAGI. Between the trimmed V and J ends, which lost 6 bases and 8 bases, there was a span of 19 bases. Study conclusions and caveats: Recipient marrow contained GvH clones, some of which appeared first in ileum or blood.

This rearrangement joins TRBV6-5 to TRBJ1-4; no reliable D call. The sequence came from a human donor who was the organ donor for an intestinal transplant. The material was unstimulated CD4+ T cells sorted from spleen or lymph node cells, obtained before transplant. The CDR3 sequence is CASSHTGSEIEKLFF. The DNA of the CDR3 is TGTGCCAGCAGCCATACGGGATCCGAGATAGAAAAACTGTTTTTT.